This passage covers 16 T cell receptor beta chains from one sample sequenced in a study of regulatory T cells in long-lasting Graves disease. Time point denoted: persistent/refractory GD, antithyroid drugs over 5 years with positive TRAb. Scientists built the TCR library using RNA that was extracted from PBMCs. Researchers made TCR beta libraries by using iRepertoire HTBI primers and running Arm-PCR on CDR3 regions. Each CDR3 protein gets one entry after TCRdb re-called the multiplex PCR reads with MiXCR. The sample has hundreds of thousands of distinct CDR3 sequences, less than 25% seen once. The starting material was peripheral blood mononuclear cells (PBMCs), obtained when the disease was refractory, from a patient treated with antithyroid drugs. The receptors were sampled from a female donor with Graves disease.

This clonotype was seen many times. The chain joins TRBV7-3 to TRBJ2-5, with TRBD2 matching over 10 bases. Germline V lookup: CDR1 SGHTA, CDR2 FQGTGA. The trim removed 5 bases at V and 3 bases at J, leaving 6 bases unmatched. The CDR3 sequence is 15 residues long. The CDR3 here is CASSLIAGGEETQYF. The DNA for the CDR3 is TGTGCCAGCAGCCTAATAGCGGGAGGTGAAGAGACCCAGTACTTC.

The J gene is TRBJ1-2, the V gene TRBV4-1, with unresolved D. The CDR3 has 13 amino acids. The V and J ends lost 3 bases and 7 bases respectively, with 12 bases between them. The germline V gene encodes CDR1 MGHRA and CDR2 YSYEKL. The CDR3 reads CASSQGLRSGYTF. The CDR3 nucleotides read TGCGCCAGCAGCCAGGGGTTAAGGAGTGGCTACACCTTC.

Only a few counts were recorded for this clonotype. A much larger clone sits a single nucleotide away, making a read error possible. The V and J genes are TRBV6-1 and TRBJ1-4; TRBD1 is a possible D gene (6 bases). Per germline, CDR1 MNHNS and CDR2 SASEGT. CDR3 length: 16 residues. CDR3 region: CASNEARGALNEKLFF. The CDR3 bases are TGTGCCAGCAATGAAGCGCGGGGGGCTTTGAATGAAAAACTGTTTTTT.

The chain is built from TRBV2 and TRBJ1-2; 10 bases agree with TRBD1. The CDR3 is made up of 14 amino acids. CDR1 and CDR2 (germline): SNHLY, FYNNEI. The junction had 9 bases not matched to a gene; V was cut back by 7 bases and J by 7 bases. CDR3 region: CASMAGQGKRGYTF. The CDR3 coding sequence is TGTGCCAGCATGGCGGGACAGGGGAAACGTGGCTACACCTTC.

In this sample, this clonotype turned up many times. The chain is built from TRBV7-2 and TRBJ1-5, with D perhaps TRBD1 (5 bases). CDR1 and CDR2 from the germline V gene are SGHTA and FQGNSA. The ends were cut back, 5 bases at V and 2 bases at J, with 13 bases in the middle. The CDR3 is 15 residues long. CDR3 nucleotide sequence: TGTGCCAGCAGCGCGGGGGGGGGAGGCAATCAGCCCCAGCATTTT. Its protein is CASSAGGGGNQPQHF.

The chain joins TRBV7-8 to TRBJ1-5, with D possibly TRBD1 on 6 matching bases. Germline assignment: CDR1 SGHVS and CDR2 FQNEAQ. The CDR3 sequence is 14 residues long. V was pared by 4 bases and J by 6 bases, with 13 bases between. CDR3 DNA: TGTGCCAGCAGCTCGCCGGGACAAGCTCAGCCCCAGCATTTT. Protein: CASSSPGQAQPQHF.

This clonotype was recorded many times. The rearrangement links TRBV15 to TRBJ1-1; TRBD1 aligns across 8 bases. This CDR3 is 14 amino acids long. The J segment lost 5 bases and the V segment lost 7 bases, leaving 9 bases of the junction unmatched. CDR1 and CDR2 (germline): LNHNV, YYDKDF (reference sequence). This CDR3 reads CATKTGVRGTEAFF. The DNA for the CDR3 is TGTGCCACCAAGACAGGGGTAAGGGGGACTGAAGCTTTCTTT.

This clonotype was observed at least ten times. The chain links TRBV2 to TRBJ2-5; the match to TRBD2 covers 13 bases. This CDR3 has 16 amino acids. Trimming took 4 bases from V and 1 from J; bases not matched to a gene: 3. From germline, CDR1 is SNHLY and CDR2 FYNNEI. The CDR3 DNA follows: TGTGCCAGCAGTGGGGGACTAGCGGGGCCCCAAGAGACCCAGTACTTC. As protein: CASSGGLAGPQETQYF.

The chain couples TRBV9 to TRBJ2-7, with D maybe TRBD2 (6 bases). Germline-derived CDR1 and CDR2 are SGDLS and YYNGEE. V lost 0 bases and J 1 base, leaving 11 bases between the germline ends. The CDR3 contains 15 residues. CDR3 residues: CASSVAPSASYEQYF. The DNA of the CDR3 is TGTGCCAGCAGCGTAGCTCCTAGCGCGTCCTACGAGCAGTACTTC.

This clonotype appeared many times. The chain has TRBV11-2 and TRBJ2-4; no reliable D call. The CDR3 spans 14 residues. Germline CDR1 and CDR2: SGHAT and FQNNGV. The V end was cut by 0 bases, the J end by 9 bases, with 12 bases between. The CDR3 is CASSLDLNQFIQYF. For the CDR3, the DNA is TGTGCCAGCAGCTTAGATCTGAACCAGTTCATTCAGTACTTC. Based on the CDR3 plus reference TRBV11-2 and TRBJ2-4, the full variable domain is EAGVAQSPRYKIIEKRQSVAFWCNPISGHATLYWYQQILGQGPKLLIQFQNNGVVDDSQLPKDRFSAERLKGVDSTLKIQPAKLEDSAVYLCASSLDLNQFIQYFGAGTRLSVL.

This clonotype was counted only a few times. Here the CDR3 reads CASRVKDREKLFF. CDR3 in DNA: TGCGCCAGTAGGGTGAAGGACCGTGAAAAACTGTTTTTT. V is TRBV5-1 and J is TRBJ1-4, with D uncertain. V lost 8 bases, J lost 7 bases, and 15 bases lay in between. The CDR3 sequence is 13 residues long. CDR1 SGHRS and CDR2 YFSETQ come from the germline V gene. Full variable domain (missing parts from reference TRBV5-1 and TRBJ1-4): KAGVTQTPRYLIKTRGQQVTLSCSPISGHRSVSWYQQTPGQGLQFLFEYFSETQRNKGNFPGRFSGRQFSNSRSEMNVSTLELGDSALYLCASRVKDREKLFFGSGTQLSVL.

This clonotype was seen at least ten times. This chain joins TRBV2 and TRBJ1-6; D is unclear. The CDR3 has 15 amino acids. Germline lookup yields CDR1 SNHLY and CDR2 FYNNEI. Trimming took off 0 bases at V and 7 bases at J, with 10 bases between the two ends. The CDR3 DNA is TGTGCCAGCAGTGAAGCCCCAGACTCGAATTCACCCCTCCACTTT. Translating it yields CASSEAPDSNSPLHF.

This clonotype has more than one count but fewer than ten. V and J are TRBV6-1 and TRBJ1-1; 9 bases agree with TRBD1. Trimming cost V 8 bases and J 11 bases; bases outside gene matches: 12. The germline V gene encodes CDR1 MNHNS and CDR2 SASEGT. CDR3 length equals 13 residues. CDR3 sequence: CASGALRDRAAFF. CDR3 bases: TGTGCCAGCGGTGCCCTCCGGGACAGGGCCGCTTTCTTT.

This clonotype was observed at least ten times. The rearrangement joins TRBV2 to TRBJ1-2, with D uncertain. V was pared by 8 bases and J by 5 bases, with 12 bases between. This CDR3 spans 12 amino acids. Germline CDR1 is SNHLY and CDR2 is FYNNEI. CDR3 sequence reads: CASRATVYGYTF. The CDR3 region has the DNA TGTGCCAGCCGGGCCACAGTATATGGCTACACCTTC. Based on the CDR3 plus reference TRBV2 and TRBJ1-2, the full variable domain is EPEVTQTPSHQVTQMGQEVILRCVPISNHLYFYWYRQILGQKVEFLVSFYNNEISEKSEIFDDQFSVERPDGSNFTLKIRSTKLEDSAMYFCASRATVYGYTFGSGTRLTVV.

The J gene is TRBJ1-3, the V gene TRBV6-2 or TRBV6-3; D is possibly TRBD1 (6 bases). Looked up from germline, CDR1 is MNHEY and CDR2 is SVGEGT. V shed 3 bases and J shed 2 bases, with 11 bases lying between them. CDR3 length equals 15 residues. Here the CDR3 reads CASSYGGLAGNTIYF. The CDR3 bases are TGTGCCAGCAGTTATGGGGGCCTCGCTGGAAACACCATATATTTT.

This clonotype was found many times. This chain joins TRBV7-2 and TRBJ2-7; D perhaps matches TRBD2 (5 bases). CDR1 and CDR2 from the germline V gene are SGHTA and FQGNSA. This CDR3 has 14 residues. Trimming pared 1 base from V and 4 bases from J, leaving 11 bases between. CDR3 coding DNA: TGTGCCAGCAGCTTAGGGACTGCCCCTTACGAGCAGTACTTC. This translates into CASSLGTAPYEQYF.